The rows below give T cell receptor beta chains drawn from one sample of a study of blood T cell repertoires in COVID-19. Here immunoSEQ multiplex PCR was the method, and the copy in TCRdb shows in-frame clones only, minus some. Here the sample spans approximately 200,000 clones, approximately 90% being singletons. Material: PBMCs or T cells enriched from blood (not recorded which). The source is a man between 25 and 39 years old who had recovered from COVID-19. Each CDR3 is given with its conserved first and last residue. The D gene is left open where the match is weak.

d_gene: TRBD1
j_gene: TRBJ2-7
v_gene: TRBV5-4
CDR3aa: CASSLSATRPKGQTAYEQYF
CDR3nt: TGTGCCAGCAGCTTGTCGGCCACCCGACCGAAGGGACAGACGGCCTACGAGCAGTACTTC

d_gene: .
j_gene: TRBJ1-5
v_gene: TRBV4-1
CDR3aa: CASSQGPGLGQPQHF
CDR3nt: TGCGCCAGCAGCCAAGGACCAGGGCTAGGTCAGCCCCAGCATTTT

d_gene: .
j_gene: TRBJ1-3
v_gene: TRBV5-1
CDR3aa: CASSSDGGSSGNTIYF
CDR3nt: TGCGCCAGCAGCTCGGACGGTGGGAGCTCTGGAAACACCATATATTTT

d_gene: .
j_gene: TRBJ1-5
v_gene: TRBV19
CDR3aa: CASTEQGPNQPQHF
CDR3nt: TGTGCCAGTACTGAACAGGGACCCAATCAGCCCCAGCATTTT

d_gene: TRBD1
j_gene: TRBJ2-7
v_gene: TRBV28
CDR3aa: CASSLGPGQGSYEQYF
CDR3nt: TGTGCCAGCAGTTTAGGGCCGGGACAGGGTTCTTACGAGCAGTACTTC

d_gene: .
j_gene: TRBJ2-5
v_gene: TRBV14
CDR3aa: CASSQDATTHLETQYF
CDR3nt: TGTGCCAGCAGCCAAGATGCGACGACACATTTGGAGACCCAGTACTTC

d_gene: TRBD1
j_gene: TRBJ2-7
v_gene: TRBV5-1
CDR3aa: CASSGGQGLREQYF
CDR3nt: TGCGCCAGCAGCGGGGGACAGGGTCTCCGCGAGCAGTACTTC

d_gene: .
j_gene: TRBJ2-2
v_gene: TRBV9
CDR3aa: CASSVGPATNTGELFF
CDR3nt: TGTGCCAGCAGCGTAGGTCCCGCTACGAACACCGGGGAGCTGTTTTTT

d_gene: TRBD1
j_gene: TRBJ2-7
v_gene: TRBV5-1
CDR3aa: CASRGGQGNHLQYF
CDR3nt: TGCGCCAGCAGGGGGGGACAGGGGAATCATCTCCAGTACTTC

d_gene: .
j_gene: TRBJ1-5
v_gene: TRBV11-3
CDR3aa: CASSLDLGRGNQPQHF
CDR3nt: TGTGCCAGCAGCTTAGATTTAGGCAGGGGCAATCAGCCCCAGCATTTT

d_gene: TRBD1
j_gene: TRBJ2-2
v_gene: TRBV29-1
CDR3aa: CSGGQGAGGELFF
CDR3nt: TGCAGCGGGGGACAGGGGGCTGGCGGGGAGCTGTTTTTT

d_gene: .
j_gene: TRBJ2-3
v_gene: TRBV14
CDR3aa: CASSQATPLGDTQYF
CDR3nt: TGTGCCAGCAGCCAAGCAACACCACTAGGCGATACGCAGTATTTT

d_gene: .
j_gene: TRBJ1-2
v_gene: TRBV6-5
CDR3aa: CASSYSEGNYGYTF
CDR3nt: TGTGCCAGCAGTTACTCGGAGGGTAACTATGGCTACACCTTC

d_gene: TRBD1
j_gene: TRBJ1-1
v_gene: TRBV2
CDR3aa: CASSPRDRSEAFF
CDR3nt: TGTGCCAGCAGCCCCCGGGACAGGAGTGAAGCTTTCTTT

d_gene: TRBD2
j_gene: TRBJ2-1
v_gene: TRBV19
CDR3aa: CASSSGTIYYNEQFF
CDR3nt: TGTGCCAGTAGTTCCGGGACTATCTACTACAATGAGCAGTTCTTC

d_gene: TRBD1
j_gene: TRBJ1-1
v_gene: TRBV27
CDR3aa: CASSPRTGLGTGEAFF
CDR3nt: TGTGCCAGCAGTCCTCGGACAGGGCTAGGTACAGGGGAAGCTTTCTTT

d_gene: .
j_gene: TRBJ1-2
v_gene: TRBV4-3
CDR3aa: CASSHGDGYTF
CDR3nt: TGCGCCAGCAGCCACGGAGATGGCTACACCTTC